This TCR beta chain was retrieved from a study of T-cell reconstitution after alpha-beta-depleted transplantation in children. The TCRbeta library was prepared with unique molecular identifiers. MiXCR was run by TCRdb on the PCR reads, yielding one entry per CDR3 protein. The sample records under 50,000 distinct CDR3 sequences, around 9% being singletons. This clonotype has at least ten counts. Trimming took off 6 bases at V and 0 bases at J, with 12 bases between the two ends. CDR3 length equals 15 residues. CDR1 and CDR2 (germline): MNHEY, SMNVEV (reference sequence). The specimen comprised PBMCs, mostly from graft donor cells, sampled 60 days after TCRalphabeta/CD19-depleted stem cell transplant. This clonotype was obtained from a male patient between 2 and 15 years old who had a stem cell transplant for chronic granulomatous disease, so the T cells may come from the graft donor. The J gene is TRBJ1-3, the V gene TRBV27; D is unresolved. The CDR3, as DNA: TGTGCCAGCAGCGCGGACGGATTCTCTGGAAACACCATATATTTT. It specifies CASSADGFSGNTIYF.